A selection of T cell receptor beta chains follows, all from one sample in a study of beta chain features in type 1 diabetes. Repertoires were generated with immunoSEQ multiplex PCR, while TCRdb's copy carries only in-frame clones and drops some. The table shows some 150,000 clones, with under 60% occurring only once. Specimen: Tregs from blood. These receptors were taken from a man between 18 and 29 years old in good health. The conserved cysteine and the conserved F or W are not part of the CDR3 here.

cdr3_aa: SVEDRRQGSYEQY
j_call: TRBJ2-7
v_call: TRBV29-1

cdr3_aa: ASSFDPASHNEQF
j_call: TRBJ2-1
v_call: TRBV5-1

cdr3_aa: ASSLRRVEETQY
j_call: TRBJ2-5
v_call: TRBV11-2

cdr3_aa: ASSLDRDGYT
j_call: TRBJ1-2
v_call: TRBV7-2

cdr3_aa: ASKGQGALEAF
j_call: TRBJ1-1
v_call: TRBV25-1

cdr3_aa: ASSFGTSMPEQY
j_call: TRBJ2-7
v_call: TRBV7-2

cdr3_aa: ASSPPGGEGNSPLH
j_call: TRBJ1-6
v_call: TRBV7-9

cdr3_aa: ASSYFIGDPIY
j_call: TRBJ1-3
v_call: TRBV6-5

cdr3_aa: AIKGVTGELF
j_call: TRBJ2-2
v_call: TRBV10-3

cdr3_aa: ASSQDLNYGYT
j_call: TRBJ1-2
v_call: TRBV4-2

cdr3_aa: ASSPRPGLAVNEQF
j_call: TRBJ2-1
v_call: TRBV7-3

cdr3_aa: ASSPRTGVNEKLF
j_call: TRBJ1-4
v_call: TRBV19

cdr3_aa: AIHVGGRDYGYT
j_call: TRBJ1-2
v_call: TRBV5-4

cdr3_aa: ASSLVRGGPGETQY
j_call: TRBJ2-5
v_call: TRBV7-2

cdr3_aa: ASSPGDRNTEAF
j_call: TRBJ1-1
v_call: TRBV27

cdr3_aa: ASSEPGRDGYT
j_call: TRBJ1-2
v_call: TRBV25-1

cdr3_aa: ASSQDKEGVRTDTQY
j_call: TRBJ2-3
v_call: TRBV4-1

cdr3_aa: ASSQDWGVSAEAF
j_call: TRBJ1-1
v_call: TRBV4-3

cdr3_aa: ASSPPRQTSYEQY
j_call: TRBJ2-7
v_call: TRBV6-1

cdr3_aa: ASSLISYSGGAPDTQY
j_call: TRBJ2-3
v_call: TRBV4-1

cdr3_aa: ASSPLLAGGAEQY
j_call: TRBJ2-7
v_call: TRBV14

cdr3_aa: ASSAGQISGNTIY
j_call: TRBJ1-3
v_call: TRBV2